This is a list of T cell receptor beta chains from one sample in a study of regulatory T cells in long-lasting Graves disease. TCRdb recomputed calls from the multiplex PCR reads with MiXCR, one row per CDR3 protein. The table shows 680,000 or so distinct CDR3 sequences, with approximately 15% occurring only once. These data are also associated with another study on T cells in Graves' hyperthyroidism and ophthalmopathy.

The sequencing here drew on peripheral blood mononuclear cells (PBMCs), taken at new diagnosis, from a patient treated with antithyroid drugs. These receptors were obtained from a woman in her twenties or thirties with Graves disease. Each CDR3 is given with its conserved first and last residue. D genes are given only for firm matches. Rows give clone size only sometimes, using once, few, many, or a class for an expanded clone.

V	J	size	D	CDR3	DNA
TRBV18	TRBJ1-1	few	TRBD1	CASSPGQGANTEAFF	TGTGCCAGCTCACCAGGACAGGGGGCAAACACTGAAGCTTTCTTT
TRBV7-8	TRBJ1-1	many	NA	CASSLAIPGGNTEAFF	TGTGCCAGCAGCTTAGCGATTCCGGGAGGGAACACTGAAGCTTTCTTT
TRBV2	TRBJ2-2	many	NA	CASTLEYGELFF	TGTGCCAGCACCTTAGAGTACGGGGAGCTGTTTTTT
TRBV28	TRBJ1-6	many	NA	CASSFPVKNSPLHF	TGTGCCAGCAGTTTCCCCGTGAAAAATTCACCCCTCCACTTT
TRBV18	TRBJ2-1	few	NA	CASSPPPPEDEQFF	TGTGCCAGCTCACCACCCCCACCCGAAGATGAGCAGTTCTTC
TRBV6-5	TRBJ2-7	NA	NA	CASSYGRGLEQYF	TGTGCCAGCAGTTACGGACGGGGCCTCGAGCAGTACTTC
TRBV7-2	TRBJ2-2	many	TRBD2	CASSLKVGGPNTGELFF	TGTGCCAGCAGTTTGAAGGTGGGAGGGCCGAACACCGGGGAGCTGTTTTTT
TRBV5-5	TRBJ2-1	few	TRBD2	CASSLAYGSGRAVWEQFF	TGTGCCAGCAGCTTGGCCTACGGTAGCGGGAGGGCCGTCTGGGAGCAGTTCTTC
TRBV2	TRBJ1-2	many	NA	CASSVFVSSGYTF	TGTGCCAGCAGTGTGTTCGTCAGTTCTGGCTACACCTTC
TRBV20-1	TRBJ1-2	many	NA	CSASRGTSYGYTF	TGCAGTGCTAGCCGAGGGACAAGCTATGGCTACACCTTC
TRBV5-1	TRBJ1-6	NA	TRBD1	CASGTGDVGSPLHF	TGCGCCAGCGGGACAGGGGACGTCGGTTCACCCCTCCACTTT
TRBV7-2	TRBJ1-2	many	NA	CASSPMGGGYGYTF	TGTGCCAGCAGCCCGATGGGGGGAGGCTATGGCTACACCTTC
TRBV6-5	TRBJ1-1	many	NA	CASSYHPGGVNTEAFF	TGTGCCAGCAGTTACCATCCTGGGGGCGTGAACACTGAAGCTTTCTTT
TRBV5-1	TRBJ2-2	many	NA	CASSFTAGVTGELFF	TGCGCCAGCAGCTTTACCGCAGGGGTCACCGGGGAGCTGTTTTTT
TRBV10-3	TRBJ2-6	few	NA	CAISEGPGRAGANVLTF	TGTGCCATCAGTGAGGGTCCCGGTAGAGCTGGGGCCAACGTCCTGACTTTC
TRBV20-1	TRBJ2-1	many	TRBD2	CSAERGDGDEQFF	TGCAGTGCCGAGCGGGGGGACGGGGATGAGCAGTTCTTC
TRBV5-1	TRBJ1-1	many	NA	CASSLDSLNTEAFF	TGTGCCAGCAGCTTGGACAGCCTGAACACTGAAGCTTTCTTT
TRBV11-3	TRBJ2-5	many	NA	CASSPGGSGETQYF	TGTGCCAGCAGCCCAGGTGGGAGCGGAGAGACCCAGTACTTC
TRBV28	TRBJ2-3	many	NA	CASRLATDTQYF	TGTGCCAGCAGATTAGCTACAGATACGCAGTATTTT
TRBV2	TRBJ1-1	many	NA	CASSDPGRTEAFF	TGTGCCAGCAGTGATCCGGGACGGACTGAAGCTTTCTTT
TRBV2	TRBJ2-1	many	NA	CASSGYRDTRPFF	TGTGCCAGCAGTGGGTACCGGGACACCCGGCCGTTCTTC
TRBV6-1	TRBJ1-3	NA	TRBD1	CASSTTGAGNTIYF	TGTGCCAGCAGTACTACAGGGGCTGGAAACACCATATATTTT
TRBV7-8	TRBJ1-6	NA	NA	CASSLAPAGENSPLHF	TGTGCCAGCAGCTTAGCGCCGGCAGGGGAAAATTCACCCCTCCACTTT
TRBV27	TRBJ1-2	many	NA	CASRAGDYLDYTF	TGTGCCAGTCGGGCGGGGGATTATCTTGACTACACCTTC
TRBV28	TRBJ1-6	many	TRBD1	CASSFFLQGANYNSPLHF	TGTGCCAGCAGTTTTTTCCTACAGGGGGCCAACTATAATTCACCCCTCCACTTT
TRBV29-1	TRBJ2-1	few	NA	CSVEDLITDNEQFF	TGCAGCGTTGAAGATCTGATTACCGACAATGAGCAGTTCTTC
TRBV9	TRBJ2-1	few	TRBD2	CASSPQRERGHEQFF	TGTGCCAGCAGCCCGCAGCGGGAGAGGGGCCATGAGCAGTTCTTC
TRBV11-2	TRBJ2-3	many	NA	CASTLGTQSTDTQYF	TGTGCCAGCACCTTAGGGACCCAAAGTACAGATACGCAGTATTTT
TRBV29-1	TRBJ1-5	many	NA	CSVEAAGQPQHF	TGCAGCGTTGAAGCCGCCGGTCAGCCCCAGCATTTT
TRBV20-1	TRBJ1-5	many	NA	CSARDGGANQPQHF	TGCAGTGCTAGAGATGGGGGGGCCAATCAGCCCCAGCATTTT
TRBV20-1	TRBJ1-2	NA	TRBD1	CSAPGDRGYYGYTF	TGCAGTGCTCCCGGGGACAGGGGTTACTATGGCTACACCTTC
TRBV7-3	TRBJ2-1	few	TRBD2	CASSQRASGSNEQFF	TGTGCCAGCAGCCAAAGGGCTAGCGGGAGCAATGAGCAGTTCTTC
TRBV28	TRBJ2-3	many	NA	CASSSMGINPGQLDTQYF	TGTGCCAGCAGTTCTATGGGCATTAATCCGGGGCAGTTAGATACGCAGTATTTT
TRBV9	TRBJ1-2	NA	NA	CASSVEPAVIEGYTF	TGTGCCAGCAGCGTAGAGCCCGCAGTTATAGAGGGCTACACCTTC
TRBV28	TRBJ1-4	NA	NA	CASSSSGLAANEKLFF	TGTGCCAGCAGTTCCTCCGGGCTCGCGGCTAATGAAAAACTGTTTTTT
TRBV7-9	TRBJ1-1	many	NA	CASSSMGGAGTEAFF	TGTGCCAGCAGCAGTATGGGGGGCGCGGGAACTGAAGCTTTCTTT
TRBV28	TRBJ2-3	many	NA	CASTWGTDTQYF	TGTGCCAGCACCTGGGGCACAGATACGCAGTATTTT
TRBV10-3	TRBJ2-2	NA	NA	CAISDGAGNTGELFF	TGTGCCATCAGTGATGGAGCAGGGAACACCGGGGAGCTGTTTTTT
TRBV18	TRBJ2-1	NA	TRBD1	CASSPPGDRGYNEQFF	TGTGCCAGCTCACCACCGGGGGACAGGGGCTACAATGAGCAGTTCTTC
TRBV20-1	TRBJ1-2	NA	NA	CSARDSRVGRDGYTF	TGCAGTGCTAGAGATTCCCGGGTGGGGAGGGATGGCTACACCTTC
TRBV7-8	TRBJ1-2	many	NA	CASSLAVGTGRYTF	TGTGCCAGCAGCTTAGCGGTCGGGACGGGGCGCTACACCTTC
TRBV5-1	TRBJ1-1	NA	NA	CASSLGGTADTEAFF	TGCGCCAGCAGCTTGGGAGGTACGGCGGACACTGAAGCTTTCTTT
TRBV4-1	TRBJ1-2	few	NA	CATQGVRRGGYTF	TGCGCCACTCAGGGTGTTCGAAGGGGAGGCTACACCTTC
TRBV27	TRBJ2-7	NA	TRBD1	CASSLVPTGQNEQYF	TGTGCCAGCAGTCTAGTGCCGACAGGGCAAAACGAGCAGTACTTC
TRBV12-3/TRBV12-4	TRBJ2-5	many	NA	CASSAWGETQYF	TGTGCCAGCAGCGCTTGGGGGGAGACCCAGTACTTC
TRBV7-3	TRBJ2-1	NA	NA	CASSARGVLNEQFF	TGTGCCAGCAGCGCCAGAGGCGTTCTCAATGAGCAGTTCTTC